The 25 T cell receptor beta chains given below trace back to one sample, sequenced in a study of blood T cell repertoires in COVID-19. Using immunoSEQ multiplex PCR, the repertoire was profiled, and TCRdb retains in-frame clones only, with some absent. Among about 66,000 clones listed, 70% to 90% were seen once. Sequencing was performed on peripheral blood. These receptors all come from a man between 50 and 59 years old with active COVID-19.

The chain links TRBV5-1 to TRBJ2-3, with D perhaps matching TRBD1 (5 bases). Trimming cost V 2 bases and J 0 bases, with 13 bases left between them. CDR3 length: 16 residues. In germline, CDR1 is SGHRS, CDR2 YFSETQ. The CDR3 coding sequence is TGCGCCAGCAGCTTAAAGGGGCTCTTAAGCACAGATACGCAGTATTTT. Protein product: CASSLKGLLSTDTQYF. The full variable domain, in which reference TRBV5-1 and TRBJ2-3 provide the parts outside the CDR3, is KAGVTQTPRYLIKTRGQQVTLSCSPISGHRSVSWYQQTPGQGLQFLFEYFSETQRNKGNFPGRFSGRQFSNSRSEMNVSTLELGDSALYLCASSLKGLLSTDTQYFGPGTRLTVL.

The chain joins TRBV2 to TRBJ2-4, with TRBD2 matching 7 bases. V trimming: 1 base; J trimming: 7 bases; junction bases outside the gene matches: 10. Germline loops: CDR1 SNHLY, CDR2 FYNNEI. The CDR3 totals 16 residues. The CDR3 sequence is CASSEEWGRARNIQYF. CDR3 sequence (DNA): TGTGCCAGCAGTGAAGAGTGGGGGAGGGCCAGGAACATTCAGTACTTC.

The chain has TRBV10-3 and TRBJ2-3; 10 bases line up with TRBD2. CDR3 length equals 17 residues. With 4 bases clipped from V and 7 bases from J, the junction kept 14 bases outside the gene matches. The germline V gene has CDR1 ENHRY and CDR2 SYGVKD. Here the CDR3 reads CAISGEGTSATMNTQYF. In nucleotides, the CDR3 is TGTGCCATCAGTGGGGAAGGGACTAGCGCTACTATGAATACGCAGTATTTT.

The chain links TRBV3-1 (or the pseudogene TRBV3-2) to TRBJ1-1; TRBD1 matches 7 bases. Trimming removed 0 bases from V and 5 bases from J; junction bases left unmatched: 9. CDR1 is LGHDT, CDR2 YNNKEL, per germline (reference sequence). This CDR3 spans 16 amino acids. As DNA, the CDR3 is TGTGCCAGCAGCCAAGACGCTCTGACAGGGAGGACTGAAGCTTTCTTT. Translated: CASSQDALTGRTEAFF.

V usage is TRBV11-2 and J usage is TRBJ1-4, with 8 positions matching TRBD1. The germline V gene encodes CDR1 SGHAT and CDR2 FQNNGV. There are 13 residues in the CDR3. V lost 5 bases to trimming and J lost 5 bases; unmatched junction nucleotides: 1. This CDR3 is CASSRDRNEKLFF. CDR3 in DNA: TGTGCCAGCAGCCGGGACAGGAATGAAAAACTGTTTTTT. The variable domain in full, with the rest retrieved from reference TRBV11-2 and TRBJ1-4, is EAGVAQSPRYKIIEKRQSVAFWCNPISGHATLYWYQQILGQGPKLLIQFQNNGVVDDSQLPKDRFSAERLKGVDSTLKIQPAKLEDSAVYLCASSRDRNEKLFFGSGTQLSVL.

The chain links TRBV7-6 to TRBJ2-3, with 9 nucleotides matching TRBD2. The ends lost 4 bases at V and 2 bases at J; junction bases unmatched: 7. The CDR3 runs 16 residues. Looked up from germline, CDR1 is SGHVS and CDR2 is FNYEAQ. The CDR3 bases are TGTGCCAGCAGCTGGGGCGGCGGGGGGGCCACAGATACGCAGTATTTT. Its translation: CASSWGGGGATDTQYF.

This clone came up once. This rearrangement joins TRBV10-2 to TRBJ2-5; TRBD2 matches 12 bases. V was pared by 4 bases and J by 5 bases, with 11 bases of the junction left unmatched. This CDR3 region has 17 residues. Germline CDR1 is WSHSY and CDR2 is SAAADI. The CDR3 reads CASSGRTSGKRGETQYF. CDR3 nucleotide sequence: TGCGCCAGCAGTGGACGGACTAGCGGGAAAAGGGGGGAGACCCAGTACTTC.

V and J are TRBV7-9 and TRBJ2-1; 7 nucleotides match TRBD2. In germline, CDR1 is SEHNR, CDR2 FQNEAQ (reference sequence). The CDR3 sequence is 15 residues long. The ends lost 5 bases at V and 2 bases at J; junction bases unmatched: 6. The CDR3 loop reads CASSPPGGTYNEQFF. Here the CDR3 DNA reads TGTGCCAGCAGCCCACCGGGGGGAACCTACAATGAGCAGTTCTTC.

As DNA, the CDR3 is TGTGCCAGCAGCGTTTCAGGGTCCAATCAGCCCCAGCATTTT. It translates to CASSVSGSNQPQHF. The chain is built from TRBV9 and TRBJ1-5; D might be TRBD1 (5 bases). V was shortened by 2 bases and J by 3 bases, with 9 bases between the two germline ends. Looked up from germline, CDR1 is SGDLS and CDR2 is YYNGEE. The CDR3 loop spans 14 amino acids.

The V gene is TRBV3-1 (or the pseudogene TRBV3-2), the J gene TRBJ2-3; 14 bases agree with TRBD2. V was clipped by 0 bases and J by 3 bases; unmatched bases: 5. Germline CDR1 is LGHDT and CDR2 is YNNKEL (reference sequence). The CDR3 loop spans 18 amino acids. CDR3 region: CASSQEGLAGAVTDTQYF. As DNA, the CDR3 is TGTGCCAGCAGCCAAGAGGGACTAGCGGGAGCGGTTACAGATACGCAGTATTTT.

The rearrangement joins TRBV13 to TRBJ2-1; 7 nucleotides match TRBD2. This CDR3 region has 15 residues. Germline loops: CDR1 PRHDT, CDR2 FYEKMQ (reference sequence). V gave up 0 bases and J gave up 1 base; unmatched junction bases: 0. The CDR3 is CASSLGGRSYNEQFF. DNA for the CDR3: TGTGCCAGCAGCTTAGGCGGGAGGTCCTACAATGAGCAGTTCTTC.

The chain uses TRBV19 and TRBJ1-3; the D gene is possibly TRBD1 (5 bases). CDR1 is LNHDA, CDR2 SQIVND, per germline (reference sequence). The CDR3 sequence is 15 residues long. V was shortened by 5 bases and J by 0 bases, with 11 bases between the two germline ends. CDR3 residues: CASSEYTGSGNTIYF. The CDR3 DNA is TGTGCCAGTAGTGAATACACAGGCTCTGGAAACACCATATATTTT.

V gene TRBV19 combines with J gene TRBJ2-5; the D is unclear. Germline V gene data show CDR1 as LNHDA and CDR2 as SQIVND (reference sequence). Between the trimmed V and J ends, which lost 2 bases and 1 base, there was a span of 5 bases. The CDR3 is 13 residues long. CDR3 DNA sequence: TGTGCCAGTAGTATACAGATCCAAGAGACCCAGTACTTC. Its protein product is CASSIQIQETQYF.

The chain recombines TRBV29-1 with TRBJ2-3; 10 positions agree with TRBD2. V was clipped by 0 bases and J by 4 bases; unmatched bases: 7. The CDR3 sequence is 16 residues long. CDR1 is SQVTM, CDR2 ANQGSEA, per germline. CDR3 nucleotide sequence: TGCAGCGTTGAAGAGGGGCTAGCGGGAGTGGCAGATACGCAGTATTTT. As protein: CSVEEGLAGVADTQYF.

This clone has only a few counts. V and J are TRBV3-1 (or the pseudogene TRBV3-2) and TRBJ2-1, with 9 bases fitting TRBD2. This CDR3 comprises 14 residues. Trimming removed 0 bases from V and 10 bases from J; junction bases left unmatched: 4. Looked up from germline, CDR1 is LGHDT and CDR2 is YNNKEL (reference sequence). The CDR3 reads CASSQDASGNEQFF. For the CDR3, the DNA is TGTGCCAGCAGCCAAGATGCTAGCGGGAACGAGCAGTTCTTC.

The chain uses TRBV2 and TRBJ2-4; D is uncertain. The CDR3 has 15 amino acids. The germline CDR1 and CDR2 sequences are SNHLY and FYNNEI. Trimming took off 2 bases at V and 0 bases at J, with 8 bases between the two ends. The CDR3 region has the DNA TGTGCCAGCAGTGAAATTCCCATAGCCAAAAACATTCAGTACTTC. Translating gives CASSEIPIAKNIQYF.

This clone was detected only a few times. The chain joins TRBV11-3 to TRBJ2-5; D gene ambiguous. The CDR3 totals 16 residues. Trimming stripped 1 base from V and 5 bases from J, with 17 bases between. In germline, CDR1 is SGHNT, CDR2 YENEEA. The CDR3 here is CASSLVPTRALETQYF. DNA for the CDR3: TGTGCCAGCAGCTTAGTCCCTACCCGAGCCCTGGAGACCCAGTACTTC.

V gene TRBV6-5 combines with J gene TRBJ2-1; a weak D match, TRBD2 (5 bases). Germline V gene lookup returns CDR1 MNHEY and CDR2 SVGAGI. V lost 8 bases and J lost 9, with 14 bases in between. The CDR3 is made up of 12 amino acids. CDR3 nucleotide sequence: TGTGCCAGCCACAGAGGGTTGGGTGAGCAGTTCTTC. This translates into CASHRGLGEQFF.

The rearrangement uses TRBV7-9 and TRBJ1-4; TRBD1 aligns across 7 bases. Trimming cost V 5 bases and J 3 bases; bases outside gene matches: 9. This CDR3 has 16 amino acids. Germline V gene sequence: CDR1 SEHNR, CDR2 FQNEAQ (reference sequence). CDR3 bases: TGTGCCAGCAGCCAGGGACAGAACCTTGCTAATGAAAAACTGTTTTTT. This translates into CASSQGQNLANEKLFF. Complete variable domain (other parts from reference TRBV7-9 and TRBJ1-4): DTGVSQNPRHKITKRGQNVTFRCDPISEHNRLYWYRQTLGQGPEFLTYFQNEAQLEKSRLLSDRFSAERPKGSFSTLEIQRTEQGDSAMYLCASSQGQNLANEKLFFGSGTQLSVL.

V is TRBV12-3 or TRBV12-4 and J is TRBJ1-3; D gene uncertain. Deletions cut 3 bases from V and 8 bases from J, with 11 bases between. The CDR3 sequence is 13 residues long. DNA of the CDR3: TGTGCCAGCAGTTTTTCCTTCTCAGACACCATATATTTT. This encodes CASSFSFSDTIYF.

The chain uses TRBV5-4 and TRBJ1-1; 11 bases align to TRBD1. Germline CDR1 reads SGHNT; CDR2 reads YYREEE (reference sequence). V was pared by 3 bases and J by 0 bases, with 7 bases of the junction left unmatched. The CDR3 covers 17 residues. The CDR3 DNA follows: TGTGCCAGCAGCTCCCGGGACAGGGGGTTGATGAACACTGAAGCTTTCTTT. It is translated as CASSSRDRGLMNTEAFF.

The chain joins TRBV27 to TRBJ2-7; 10 bases match TRBD1. The CDR3 is 15 amino acids. Germline CDR1 reads MNHEY; CDR2 reads SMNVEV (reference sequence). V was clipped by 5 bases and J by 1 base; unmatched bases: 5. The CDR3 here is CASSHRQGASYEQYF. The CDR3, as DNA: TGTGCCAGCAGTCATCGACAGGGGGCATCCTACGAGCAGTACTTC.

V gene TRBV3-1 (or the pseudogene TRBV3-2) combines with J gene TRBJ2-5; D not resolved. Per the germline V gene, CDR1 is LGHDT and CDR2 is YNNKEL (reference sequence). The CDR3 runs 14 residues. Deletions cut 3 bases from V and 3 bases from J, with 11 bases between. For the CDR3, the DNA is TGTGCCAGCAGCCATGTGGCAGGTGAAGAGACCCAGTACTTC. Translating gives CASSHVAGEETQYF.

The J gene is TRBJ2-1, the V gene TRBV2; the match to TRBD2 covers 15 bases. Germline assignment: CDR1 SNHLY and CDR2 FYNNEI. This CDR3 spans 14 amino acids. Trimming took 5 bases from V and 12 from J; bases not matched to a gene: 5. CDR3 sequence: CASSWTSGRATQFF. The DNA for the CDR3 is TGTGCCAGCAGTTGGACTAGCGGGAGGGCGACGCAGTTCTTC.

This sequence joins TRBV11-3 and TRBJ1-2; a weak D match, TRBD1 (6 bases). Germline CDR1 reads SGHNT; CDR2 reads YENEEA. V shed 4 bases and J shed 5 bases, with 14 bases lying between them. CDR3 length: 14 residues. Here the CDR3 reads CASSYRTASYGYTF. CDR3 DNA sequence: TGTGCCAGCAGCTACCGGACAGCTTCTTATGGCTACACCTTC.